These 15 T cell receptor beta chains came from one sample sequenced in a study of cytomegalovirus exposure and HLA in healthy donors. The PCR used 60 Vbeta and 13 Jbeta primers. TCRdb keeps only in-frame clones here, not all; method: immunoSEQ multiplex PCR. The sample lists roughly 200,000 clones, approximately 11% occurring once. Sample: PBMCs. These receptors were taken from a man between 45 and 60 years old in good health and CMV-seropositive.

The rearrangement uses TRBV5-8 and TRBJ2-3, with TRBD1 matching over 7 bases. The V gene's germline CDR1 is SGHTS and CDR2 YDEGEE. The CDR3 extends over 14 amino acids. V lost 0 bases and J lost 5; bases outside the gene matches: 3. The CDR3 loop reads CASSLEQGIDTQYF. DNA for the CDR3: TGTGCCAGCAGCTTGGAACAGGGGATAGATACGCAGTATTTT.

The CDR3 spells CASSQGPQADPPDTQYF. In nucleotides, the CDR3 is TGCGCCAGCAGCCAGGGCCCCCAGGCAGACCCGCCAGATACGCAGTATTTT. The J gene is TRBJ2-3, the V gene TRBV4-3; D remains unclear. Trimming cost V 3 bases and J 4 bases, with 20 bases left between them. The CDR3 runs 17 residues. Germline assignment: CDR1 LGHNA and CDR2 YSLEER.

This clone was counted a few times. The V call is TRBV18, the J call TRBJ2-2, with 10 positions matching TRBD1. Germline CDR1 KGHSH, CDR2 LQKENI. V shed 5 bases, J shed 6 bases, and the junction held 9 bases outside the gene matches. The CDR3 covers 16 residues. DNA for the CDR3: TGTGCCAGCTCATCCGGGACAGGGGAAGGAGCCGGGGAGCTGTTTTTT. Translation gives CASSSGTGEGAGELFF.

The CDR3 nucleotides read TGTGCCAGCAGCCTGGGGGGGGACTTTCCCCGAGGGGGCTACACCTTC. Protein: CASSLGGDFPRGGYTF. This chain connects TRBV11-3 to TRBJ1-2; D possibly corresponds to TRBD1 (5 bases). Per the germline V gene, CDR1 is SGHNT and CDR2 is YENEEA. Trimming pared 5 bases from V and 8 bases from J, leaving 24 bases between. The CDR3 is 16 amino acids.

This clone was detected a few times. V usage is TRBV5-4 and J usage is TRBJ1-1; 7 bases agree with TRBD1. The ends lost 0 bases at V and 3 bases at J; junction bases unmatched: 2. The CDR3 consists of 14 residues. CDR1 SGHNT and CDR2 YYREEE come from the germline V gene (reference sequence). Here the CDR3 reads CASSLGTGDTEAFF. Written as DNA, the CDR3 is TGTGCCAGCAGCTTGGGGACAGGTGACACTGAAGCTTTCTTT.

There are a few counts of this clone. V usage is TRBV6-5 and J usage is TRBJ1-6; possibly TRBD1 for D (6 bases). The V end lost 7 bases, the J end lost 8 bases, and 12 bases lay between the germline ends. CDR1 and CDR2 from the germline V gene are MNHEY and SVGAGI. This CDR3 region has 13 residues. The CDR3 DNA is TGTGCCAGCACCCGGGACACTTATTCACCCCTCCACTTT. Protein product: CASTRDTYSPLHF.

V is TRBV11-2 and J is TRBJ1-4; 7 bases match TRBD1. V dropped 2 bases and J dropped 1; count of bases not matched to a gene: 7. Per the germline V gene, CDR1 is SGHAT and CDR2 is FQNNGV. The CDR3 spans 17 residues. CDR3 region: CASSLMRGQGTNEKLFF. In DNA form, the CDR3 reads TGTGCCAGCAGCTTAATGAGGGGGCAAGGAACTAATGAAAAACTGTTTTTT.

This clone has a handful of counts. The J gene is TRBJ2-7, the V gene TRBV30; D remains ambiguous. V was trimmed by 2 bases and J by 0 bases, leaving 11 bases between them. The CDR3 totals 14 residues. Germline assignment: CDR1 GTSNPN and CDR2 SVGIG (reference sequence). The CDR3 coding sequence is TGTGCCTGGAGTACTTACGATAGCTCCTACGAGCAGTACTTC. Translation gives CAWSTYDSSYEQYF.

This chain uses TRBV4-3 with TRBJ1-5, with 7 bases matching TRBD1. Trimming at V came to 4 bases and at J to 2 bases, leaving 5 bases not matched to a gene. CDR3 length equals 15 residues. Germline values: CDR1 LGHNA, CDR2 YSLEER. The CDR3 coding sequence is TGCGCCAGCAGCCCAGGGGGGAGAGGCAATCAGCCCCAGCATTTT. This gives the protein CASSPGGRGNQPQHF.

This clone showed up just a few times. The chain recombines TRBV19 with TRBJ2-1; D is uncertain. Between the trimmed V and J ends, which lost 3 bases and 4 bases, there was a span of 13 bases. Germline assignment: CDR1 LNHDA and CDR2 SQIVND (reference sequence). This CDR3 is built from 15 residues. CDR3 in DNA: TGTGCCAGTAGTATCGGTGCCTTTTTTTACAATGAGCAGTTCTTC. Translation gives CASSIGAFFYNEQFF.

The chain uses TRBV27 and TRBJ1-2; D may be TRBD1 (5 bases). V lost 4 bases and J lost 0, with 12 bases in between. Looked up from germline, CDR1 is MNHEY and CDR2 is SMNVEV (reference sequence). The CDR3 sequence is 15 residues long. CDR3 DNA: TGTGCCAGCAGTTATGGGGGACTTACTAACTATGGCTACACCTTC. Protein sequence: CASSYGGLTNYGYTF.

The V gene is TRBV2, the J gene TRBJ1-5; 8 bases are shared with TRBD1. The germline gives CDR1 SNHLY, CDR2 FYNNEI. The junction had 10 bases not matched to a gene; V was cut back by 6 bases and J by 6 bases. This CDR3 is built from 15 residues. The CDR3 reads CASSRDRGYGQPQHF. The CDR3 DNA reads as TGTGCCAGCAGCCGAGACAGGGGTTACGGTCAGCCCCAGCATTTT.

This sequence joins TRBV6-6 and TRBJ1-4, with TRBD1 matching 10 bases. The CDR3 length is 15 residues. In germline, CDR1 is MNHNY, CDR2 SVGAGI (reference sequence). With 0 bases clipped from V and 8 bases from J, the junction kept 3 bases outside the gene matches. The CDR3 bases are TGTGCCAGCAGTTACTCGACAGGGGGCCAAGAAAAACTGTTTTTT. Amino acids: CASSYSTGGQEKLFF.

This chain connects TRBV19 to TRBJ2-2; 14 positions agree with TRBD2. The CDR3 totals 15 residues. Germline V lookup: CDR1 LNHDA, CDR2 SQIVND (reference sequence). V lost 5 bases, J lost 8 bases, and 4 bases stayed unmatched. Here the CDR3 reads CASSAGLAGEGELFF. The CDR3 DNA reads as TGTGCCAGTAGTGCGGGACTAGCGGGGGAAGGGGAGCTGTTTTTT.

The gene calls are TRBV5-1 and TRBJ2-2; weak D call: TRBD1 (5 bases). V shed 7 bases and J shed 0 bases, with 10 bases lying between them. CDR1 and CDR2 from the germline V gene are SGHRS and YFSETQ. The CDR3 contains 14 residues. DNA of the CDR3: TGCGCCAGCTTACCGACAGCGAACACCGGGGAGCTGTTTTTT. It is translated as CASLPTANTGELFF.